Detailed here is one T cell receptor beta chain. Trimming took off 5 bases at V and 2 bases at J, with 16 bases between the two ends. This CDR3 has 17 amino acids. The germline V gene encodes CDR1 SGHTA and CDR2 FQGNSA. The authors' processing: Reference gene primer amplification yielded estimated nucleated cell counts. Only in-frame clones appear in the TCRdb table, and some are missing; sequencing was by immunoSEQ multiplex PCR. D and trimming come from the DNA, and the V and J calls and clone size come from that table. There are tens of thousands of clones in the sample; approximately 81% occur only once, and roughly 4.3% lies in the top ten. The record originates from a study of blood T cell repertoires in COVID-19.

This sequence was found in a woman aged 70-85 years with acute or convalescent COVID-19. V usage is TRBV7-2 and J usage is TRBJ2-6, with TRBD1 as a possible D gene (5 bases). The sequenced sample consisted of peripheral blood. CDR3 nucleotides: TGTGCCAGCAGCCCTGACAGACGGGTTGCTGGGGCCAACGTCCTGACTTTC. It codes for CASSPDRRVAGANVLTF.